The 32 T cell receptor beta chains given below trace back to one sample, sequenced in a study of response to subunit inactivated influenza vaccine. Via MiXCR, TCRdb re-called the RT-PCR reads, giving one row per CDR3 protein. The table records 800,000 or so distinct CDR3 sequences, 21% of them present only once. Sample: PBMCs from blood, taken more than 4 days after vaccination. Source of these receptors: a man aged 50-59 years who received an inactivated influenza vaccine.

The CDR3 spells CASSQHSSSYNEQFF. CDR3 in DNA: TGTGCCAGCAGCCAACATTCCAGCTCCTACAATGAGCAGTTCTTC. This sequence joins TRBV4-2 and TRBJ2-1; D ambiguous. This CDR3 has 15 amino acids. Germline V CDR1 and CDR2: LGHNA, YNFKEQ. V dropped 2 bases and J dropped 0 bases, with 8 bases sitting between them.

V and J are TRBV29-1 and TRBJ1-2; D gene ambiguous. The CDR3 spans 11 residues. The germline gives CDR1 SQVTM, CDR2 ANQGSEA. V lost 7 bases and J lost 7, with 13 bases in between. CDR3 DNA: TGCAGCGGCGGGCAGAACGGTGGCTACACCTTC. Protein product: CSGGQNGGYTF.

The rearrangement uses TRBV7-2 and TRBJ2-5; TRBD1 matches at 7 bases. V lost 6 bases, J lost 4 bases, and 5 bases stayed unmatched. Germline V gives CDR1 SGHTA, CDR2 FQGNSA. There are 13 residues in the CDR3. CDR3 protein: CASRPRTGETQYF. The DNA of the CDR3 is TGTGCCAGCAGACCAAGGACAGGAGAGACCCAGTACTTC. The full variable domain, with the rest looked up from reference TRBV7-2 and TRBJ2-5, is GAGVSQSPSNKVTEKGKDVELRCDPISGHTALYWYRQSLGQGLEFLIYFQGNSAPDKSGLPSDRFSAERTGGSVSTLTIQRTQQEDSAVYLCASRPRTGETQYFGPGTRLLVL.

This chain uses TRBV12-3 or TRBV12-4 with TRBJ2-1; D is uncertain. V lost 1 base and J 6 bases, leaving 16 bases between the germline ends. The CDR3 is 16 residues long. CDR3 coding DNA: TGTGCCAGCAGTTTAGGAGTCCAGTCCACGGGCAATGAGCAGTTCTTC. Translated, it gives CASSLGVQSTGNEQFF.

The chain links TRBV5-1 to TRBJ1-1, with 10 bases fitting TRBD1. This CDR3 spans 14 amino acids. Germline V gives CDR1 SGHRS, CDR2 YFSETQ. Trimming took 0 bases from V and 6 from J; bases not matched to a gene: 2. As DNA, the CDR3 is TGCGCCAGCAGCTTGGGACAGGGGGCCCCTGAAGCTTTCTTT. Protein: CASSLGQGAPEAFF.

The chain recombines TRBV27 with TRBJ2-2, with 9 bases matching TRBD2. The germline gives CDR1 MNHEY, CDR2 SMNVEV (reference sequence). The CDR3 runs to 16 residues. V shed 0 bases and J 6 bases; nucleotides not matched to a gene: 5. The CDR3 sequence: CASSLSIGGGAGELFF. The CDR3 DNA is TGTGCCAGCAGTTTATCGATTGGCGGGGGGGCCGGGGAGCTGTTTTTT.

The J gene is TRBJ2-5, the V gene TRBV2; maybe TRBD1 (5 bases). The CDR3 sequence is 15 residues long. CDR1 and CDR2 from the germline V gene are SNHLY and FYNNEI. The V end lost 3 bases, the J end lost 7 bases, and 18 bases lay between the germline ends. CDR3 sequence: CASSESPVGAATQYF. Written as DNA, the CDR3 is TGTGCCAGCAGTGAGTCCCCCGTTGGGGCAGCGACCCAGTACTTC.

The V gene is TRBV12-3 or TRBV12-4, the J gene TRBJ1-1; D is perhaps TRBD1 (6 bases). V was clipped by 1 base and J by 4 bases, with 16 bases between them. CDR3 length: 16 residues. CDR3 DNA sequence: TGTGCCAGCAGTTTAGGCTTTGGGGGGCTGAGCACTGAAGCTTTCTTT. The encoded protein is CASSLGFGGLSTEAFF.

The chain is built from TRBV29-1 and TRBJ2-1; D not resolved. CDR3 length: 13 residues. In germline, CDR1 is SQVTM, CDR2 ANQGSEA. Trimming took off 6 bases at V and 2 bases at J, with 11 bases between the two ends. The CDR3 nucleotides are TGCAGCGTGGCGAGAGCGACCTACAATGAGCAGTTCTTC. It is translated as CSVARATYNEQFF.

This chain uses TRBV20-1 with TRBJ1-5, with a possible D match to TRBD1 (6 bases). Germline V gene lookup returns CDR1 DFQATT and CDR2 SNEGSKA (reference sequence). CDR3 length: 14 amino acids. V lost 3 bases to trimming and J lost 2 bases, with 11 bases between them. DNA for the CDR3: TGCAGTGCTAGGGGGGCTAACGGCAATCAGCCCCAGCATTTT. It encodes CSARGANGNQPQHF.

The V gene is TRBV6-1, the J gene TRBJ1-1, with no clear D. Looked up from germline, CDR1 is MNHNS and CDR2 is SASEGT. The CDR3 sequence is 15 residues long. Between the trimmed V and J ends, which lost 5 bases and 0 bases, there was a span of 13 bases. CDR3: CASSHGPGVNTEAFF. The CDR3, as DNA: TGTGCCAGCAGTCATGGCCCAGGAGTGAACACTGAAGCTTTCTTT.

This clonotype was seen only a few times. The chain has TRBV12-3 or TRBV12-4 and TRBJ1-2, with a weak D call TRBD1 (5 bases). The ends were cut back, 6 bases at V and 7 bases at J, with 15 bases in the middle. This CDR3 is 13 amino acids long. CDR3 in amino acids: CASSLRERGGYTF. CDR3 sequence (DNA): TGTGCCAGCAGCCTAAGGGAGAGGGGTGGCTACACCTTC.

The V and J genes are TRBV24-1 and TRBJ2-2; 7 nucleotides agree with TRBD1. Germline CDR1 reads KGHDR; CDR2 reads SFDVKD. The CDR3 runs 16 residues. J was trimmed by 2 bases and V by 4 bases; bases with no gene match: 6. The CDR3 DNA reads TGTGCCACCAGTGACGCCGGGACAGTAAACACCGGGGAGCTGTTTTTT. This encodes CATSDAGTVNTGELFF.

The rearrangement links TRBV10-3 to TRBJ2-3, with 8 bases aligning to TRBD1. The germline V gene has CDR1 ENHRY and CDR2 SYGVKD. The junction had 7 bases not matched to a gene; V was cut back by 6 bases and J by 5 bases. This CDR3 has 14 residues. CDR3 protein: CAIRTDGTGDTQYF. DNA for the CDR3: TGTGCCATCAGAACGGACGGGACAGGAGATACGCAGTATTTT.

The chain has TRBV20-1 and TRBJ1-2; maybe TRBD1 (5 bases). Germline loops: CDR1 DFQATT, CDR2 SNEGSKA (reference sequence). This CDR3 has 12 amino acids. Trimming took off 4 bases at V and 8 bases at J, with 14 bases between the two ends. Written as DNA, the CDR3 is TGCAGTGCTAAGCCGGGACTCGGGGGCTACACCTTC. This translates into CSAKPGLGGYTF.

This clonotype was observed many times. This sequence joins TRBV10-3 and TRBJ1-4, with D uncertain. This CDR3 has 14 residues. Per germline, CDR1 ENHRY and CDR2 SYGVKD. V lost 8 bases and J 4 bases, leaving 14 bases between the germline ends. The CDR3 nucleotides read TGTGCCATCGGGGATCGCGACATTAATGAAAAACTGTTTTTT. The encoded protein is CAIGDRDINEKLFF.

The chain uses TRBV4-3 and TRBJ2-1; 7 nucleotides line up with TRBD1. The CDR3 runs 15 residues. From germline, CDR1 is LGHNA and CDR2 YSLEER. Germline trimming cut 4 bases from V and 8 bases from J; bases unmatched to any gene: 11. The CDR3 protein is CASSPGTQGGDEQFF. The CDR3, as DNA: TGCGCCAGCAGCCCCGGGACCCAAGGGGGCGATGAGCAGTTCTTC.

In its sample, this clonotype was seen once. The CDR3 is CAVWASGSDTQYF. DNA for the CDR3: TGTGCTGTTTGGGCTAGCGGTTCAGATACGCAGTATTTT. V is TRBV27 and J is TRBJ2-3, with 7 bases fitting TRBD2. The CDR3 consists of 13 residues. Germline CDR1 is MNHEY and CDR2 is SMNVEV (reference sequence).

V is TRBV5-1 and J is TRBJ2-1; possibly TRBD1 for D (5 bases). V was clipped by 5 bases and J by 5 bases, with 11 bases between them. Germline CDR1 reads SGHRS; CDR2 reads YFSETQ. The CDR3 spans 13 residues. The CDR3 protein is CASRIVGDNEQFF. CDR3 nucleotides: TGCGCCAGCAGGATAGTAGGGGACAATGAGCAGTTCTTC. Supplemented by reference TRBV5-1 and TRBJ2-1, the full variable domain reads KAGVTQTPRYLIKTRGQQVTLSCSPISGHRSVSWYQQTPGQGLQFLFEYFSETQRNKGNFPGRFSGRQFSNSRSEMNVSTLELGDSALYLCASRIVGDNEQFFGPGTRLTVL.

The table lists this clonotype with a few counts. The J gene is TRBJ2-3, the V gene TRBV4-3, with D perhaps matching TRBD1 (6 bases). V lost 1 base and J 1 base, leaving 12 bases between the germline ends. Germline-derived CDR1 and CDR2 are LGHNA and YSLEER. The CDR3 spans 16 residues. This chain's CDR3 is CASSQGGLDGTDTQYF. In DNA, the CDR3 is TGCGCCAGCAGCCAAGGGGGGCTAGACGGCACAGATACGCAGTATTTT.

The sample holds many counts of this clonotype. This chain connects TRBV24-1 to TRBJ2-1; D perhaps matches TRBD1 (6 bases). This CDR3 contains 13 residues. The V end was cut by 4 bases, the J end by 4 bases, with 7 bases between. The germline CDR1 and CDR2 sequences are KGHDR and SFDVKD. The CDR3 here is CATSETGYNEQFF. The CDR3 region has the DNA TGTGCCACCAGTGAAACAGGGTACAATGAGCAGTTCTTC.

The rearrangement uses TRBV7-9 and TRBJ2-3; 10 nucleotides align to TRBD1. The CDR3 extends over 16 amino acids. Germline V lookup: CDR1 SEHNR, CDR2 FQNEAQ (reference sequence). V shed 3 bases and J 4 bases; nucleotides not matched to a gene: 7. This CDR3 is CASSLEGTGVPDTQYF. The CDR3 DNA follows: TGTGCCAGCAGCTTGGAAGGGACAGGGGTCCCAGATACGCAGTATTTT.

The chain is built from TRBV7-9 and TRBJ2-5, with 8 positions matching TRBD2. CDR1 is SEHNR and CDR2 is FQNEAQ in the germline V gene (reference sequence). V lost 5 bases, J lost 2 bases, and 10 bases stayed unmatched. The CDR3 is made up of 16 amino acids. DNA of the CDR3: TGTGCCAGCAGCCCTTGGCCTAGCGGGCTTCAAGAGACCCAGTACTTC. Translation: CASSPWPSGLQETQYF.

V gene TRBV11-2 combines with J gene TRBJ2-1, with 7 bases that match TRBD2. J gave up 3 bases and V 4 bases, and 3 bases lay outside the gene matches. This CDR3 contains 14 residues. Germline CDR1 reads SGHAT; CDR2 reads FQNNGV. The CDR3 DNA is TGTGCCAGCAGCTACGGACTAGTCTACAATGAGCAGTTCTTC. Its translation: CASSYGLVYNEQFF.

As concerns this clonotype: Germline and junction disagree at one end, which may indicate a read error. This chain connects TRBV15 to TRBJ2-2; D possibly corresponds to TRBD1 (7 bases). Per germline, CDR1 LNHNV and CDR2 YYDKDF (reference sequence). The CDR3 is 14 residues long. This CDR3 is CATSFQYRGGELYF. DNA for the CDR3: TGTGCCACCAGCTTTCAATACAGGGGCGGGGAGCTGTATTTT.

On this clonotype itself: Just one base apart from a much larger clone, this may be a read error. The rearrangement joins TRBV6-2 or TRBV6-3 to TRBJ1-5; no reliable D call. Germline V gene sequence: CDR1 MNHEY, CDR2 SVGEGT. The length of the CDR3 is 13 residues. Trimming shortened V by 3 bases and J by 1 base, and 4 bases separated the two germline ends. CDR3 sequence: CASSYYSNQPQHF. The CDR3 DNA reads as TGTGCCAGCAGTTATTACAGCAATCAGCCCCAGCATTTT.

This sequence joins TRBV12-3 or TRBV12-4 and TRBJ2-3, with 8 bases lining up with TRBD1. The CDR3 is made up of 14 amino acids. Trimming removed 6 bases from V and 3 bases from J; junction bases left unmatched: 5. This CDR3 is CASRKTGVTDTQYF. CDR3 DNA: TGTGCCAGCAGGAAGACAGGGGTTACAGATACGCAGTATTTT.

The sample holds a few counts of this clonotype. The chain carries TRBV4-3 and TRBJ1-2, with D hard to call. Looked up from germline, CDR1 is LGHNA and CDR2 is YSLEER. The CDR3 is made up of 15 amino acids. Between the trimmed V and J ends, which lost 1 base and 8 bases, there was a span of 17 bases. The CDR3: CASSQGILLPRGYTF. CDR3 nucleotide sequence: TGCGCCAGCAGCCAAGGAATTCTGTTACCCCGGGGCTACACCTTC.

The CDR3 region has the DNA TGCAGCGTTGATCATTCCAGCCGCCTCGGGAGCTACACCTTC. Translation: CSVDHSSRLGSYTF. V and J are TRBV29-1 and TRBJ1-2; no firm D call. V shed 3 bases and J shed 9 bases, with 20 bases lying between them. The germline gives CDR1 SQVTM, CDR2 ANQGSEA. The CDR3 is 14 residues long.

In this sample, this clonotype turned up a few times. This chain joins TRBV5-1 and TRBJ2-1, with D uncertain. V lost 0 bases, J lost 9 bases, and 16 bases lay in between. The CDR3 is 15 amino acids. Germline V gene sequence: CDR1 SGHRS, CDR2 YFSETQ. Written as DNA, the CDR3 is TGCGCCAGCAGCTTGGAGGGAAGGATCCTCGGTGAGCAGTTCTTC. It yields the protein CASSLEGRILGEQFF.

V is TRBV7-9 and J is TRBJ2-3; the match to TRBD2 covers 8 bases. Germline assignment: CDR1 SEHNR and CDR2 FQNEAQ (reference sequence). V was clipped by 3 bases and J by 6 bases; unmatched bases: 5. This CDR3 has 14 residues. CDR3 loop: CASSFGTRSDTQYF. Here the CDR3 DNA reads TGTGCCAGCAGCTTTGGGACTAGGTCGGATACGCAGTATTTT. The full variable domain, in which reference TRBV7-9 and TRBJ2-3 provide the parts outside the CDR3, is DTGVSQNPRHKITKRGQNVTFRCDPISEHNRLYWYRQTLGQGPEFLTYFQNEAQLEKSRLLSDRFSAERPKGSFSTLEIQRTEQGDSAMYLCASSFGTRSDTQYFGPGTRLTVL.

The rearrangement joins TRBV5-1 to TRBJ2-1; a weak D match, TRBD1 (6 bases). Germline V gives CDR1 SGHRS, CDR2 YFSETQ. With 3 bases removed from V and 8 bases from J, the gap between germline ends came to 24 bases. The CDR3 is 17 amino acids. This chain's CDR3 is CASSSTGQTIPSDEQFF. For the CDR3, the DNA is TGCGCCAGCAGCTCCACAGGGCAGACTATCCCCTCCGATGAGCAGTTCTTC.